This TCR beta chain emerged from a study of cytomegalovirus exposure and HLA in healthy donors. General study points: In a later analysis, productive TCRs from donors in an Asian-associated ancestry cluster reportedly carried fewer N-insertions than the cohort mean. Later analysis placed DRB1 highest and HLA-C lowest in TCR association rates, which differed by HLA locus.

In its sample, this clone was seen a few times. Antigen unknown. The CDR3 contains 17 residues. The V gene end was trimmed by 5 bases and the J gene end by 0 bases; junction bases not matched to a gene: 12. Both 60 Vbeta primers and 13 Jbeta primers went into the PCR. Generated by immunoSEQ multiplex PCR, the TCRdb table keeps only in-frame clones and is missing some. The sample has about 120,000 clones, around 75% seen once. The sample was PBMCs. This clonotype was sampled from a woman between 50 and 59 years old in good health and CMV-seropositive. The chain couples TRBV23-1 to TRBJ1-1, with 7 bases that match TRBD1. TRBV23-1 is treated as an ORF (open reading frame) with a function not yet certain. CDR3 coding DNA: TGCGCCAGCAGTATTCCGGGACAGAAGGGGATGAACACTGAAGCTTTCTTT. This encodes CASSIPGQKGMNTEAFF.